These 25 T cell receptor beta chains share one sample of origin, sequenced in a study of graft-versus-host responses after intestinal transplantation. Clones were sequenced by immunoSEQ multiplex PCR, and TCRdb holds only the in-frame ones, with some missing. The sample lists over 75,000 clones, about nine tenths seen once, with around 8% in the top ten. Antigens for these TCRs are unknown. Sequenced here: unstimulated CD8+ T cells sorted from spleen or lymph node cells, sampled before transplant. The source of these receptors is a human donor who was the organ donor for an intestinal transplant.

This clone was detected only once. The CDR3 DNA follows: TGTGCCACCAGCAGTCGACAGCTCAAGGACACCGGGGAGCTGTTTTTT. The encoded protein is CATSSRQLKDTGELFF. V is TRBV15 and J is TRBJ2-2; a weak D match, TRBD1 (5 bases). The CDR3 is 16 residues long. Germline values: CDR1 LNHNV, CDR2 YYDKDF (reference sequence). V was shortened by 3 bases and J by 3 bases, with 14 bases between the two germline ends.

The chain uses TRBV19 and TRBJ1-1, with D unclear. The germline gives CDR1 LNHDA, CDR2 SQIVND (reference sequence). The V gene lost 5 bases and the J gene lost 10 bases, with 20 bases spanning the gap. This CDR3 comprises 14 residues. The chain's CDR3 is CASSPRDIFMRAFF. As DNA, the CDR3 is TGTGCCAGTAGTCCTCGGGATATTTTCATGCGAGCTTTCTTT.

The chain has TRBV7-2 and TRBJ1-1; D may be TRBD1 (6 bases). Trimming pared 1 base from V and 10 bases from J, leaving 13 bases between. CDR1 and CDR2 from the germline V gene are SGHTA and FQGNSA. The length of the CDR3 is 13 residues. The CDR3 nucleotides read TGTGCCAGCAGCTTAGGACGGACAGTTGGAGCTTTCTTT. This codes for CASSLGRTVGAFF. Full variable domain (remainder filled in from reference TRBV7-2 and TRBJ1-1): GAGVSQSPSNKVTEKGKDVELRCDPISGHTALYWYRQSLGQGLEFLIYFQGNSAPDKSGLPSDRFSAERTGGSVSTLTIQRTQQEDSAVYLCASSLGRTVGAFFGQGTRLTVV.

As for this clone: The sample holds other DNA sequences that translate to the same CDR3. The J gene is TRBJ1-1, the V gene TRBV7-6; the D is unclear. V lost 1 base, J lost 1 base, and 4 bases lay in between. The CDR3 loop spans 13 amino acids. CDR1 is SGHVS, CDR2 FNYEAQ, per germline. CDR3 coding DNA: TGTGCCAGCAGCTTAGACAGGAACACTGAAGCTTTCTTT. Its protein is CASSLDRNTEAFF.

The V gene is TRBV28, the J gene TRBJ2-7; maybe TRBD1 (5 bases). V shed 2 bases and J shed 0 bases, with 11 bases lying between them. The CDR3 is 15 amino acids. CDR1 and CDR2 from the germline V gene are MDHEN and SYDVKM. The CDR3 DNA reads as TGTGCCAGCAGTTTACTTTTCGACAGCTCCTACGAGCAGTACTTC. Its translation is CASSLLFDSSYEQYF.

The CDR3, as DNA: TGCGCCAGCAGCCAAGATCGCTTCTTTCTCGGGACAGGGGGCACCGGGGAGCTGTTTTTT. This encodes CASSQDRFFLGTGGTGELFF. The chain uses TRBV4-1 and TRBJ2-2, with 11 bases aligning to TRBD1. This CDR3 is 20 amino acids long. Germline trimming cut 0 bases from V and 4 bases from J; bases unmatched to any gene: 13. Per germline, CDR1 MGHRA and CDR2 YSYEKL.

This chain links TRBV7-9 with TRBJ1-5; D is ambiguous. There are 15 residues in the CDR3. The V gene lost 1 base and the J gene lost 6 bases, with 13 bases spanning the gap. Looked up from germline, CDR1 is SEHNR and CDR2 is FQNEAQ (reference sequence). CDR3 residues: CASSLEEAAGQPQHF. As DNA, the CDR3 is TGTGCCAGCAGCTTAGAGGAAGCGGCCGGTCAGCCCCAGCATTTT.

This sequence joins TRBV6-5 and TRBJ1-2, with D unclear. The germline V and J ends were trimmed by 4 bases and 4 bases, with 13 bases remaining between them. The CDR3 consists of 14 residues. The germline V gene has CDR1 MNHEY and CDR2 SVGAGI. The CDR3 protein is CASSSFGRSYGYTF. DNA of the CDR3: TGTGCCAGCAGTTCCTTCGGGAGATCCTATGGCTACACCTTC.

The rearrangement joins TRBV27 to TRBJ1-1; a weak D match, TRBD1 (5 bases). This CDR3 has 14 amino acids. V shed 3 bases and J shed 4 bases, with 12 bases lying between them. Germline V CDR1 and CDR2: MNHEY, SMNVEV (reference sequence). In DNA form, the CDR3 reads TGTGCCAGCAGTTTGGGGGAAGGGAGCACTGAAGCTTTCTTT. Protein product: CASSLGEGSTEAFF.

This clone was seen a single time. The chain combines TRBV11-2 with TRBJ2-3; D is uncertain. The CDR3 runs 14 residues. The V gene's germline CDR1 is SGHAT and CDR2 FQNNGV. V was trimmed by 1 base and J by 2 bases, leaving 7 bases between them. CDR3 protein: CASSLVSNTDTQYF. CDR3 nucleotide sequence: TGTGCCAGCAGCTTAGTCTCAAACACAGATACGCAGTATTTT.

This chain connects TRBV5-8 to TRBJ1-5; D unresolved. V shed 1 base and J shed 5 bases, with 13 bases lying between them. CDR3 size: 15 residues. Germline loops: CDR1 SGHTS, CDR2 YDEGEE. CDR3 region: CASSLLTLRDQPQHF. CDR3 coding DNA: TGTGCCAGCAGCTTGCTCACCCTCAGAGATCAGCCCCAGCATTTT.

This clone was detected a few times. The genes are TRBV7-9 and TRBJ1-6; 9 nucleotides agree with TRBD1. Germline CDR1 is SEHNR and CDR2 is FQNEAQ (reference sequence). The CDR3 totals 17 residues. V was clipped by 2 bases and J by 6 bases; unmatched bases: 8. CDR3: CASSLIRDRELNSPLHF. The CDR3 bases are TGTGCCAGCAGCTTAATCCGGGACAGGGAGCTTAATTCACCCCTCCACTTT. Filled out from reference TRBV7-9 and TRBJ1-6, the complete variable domain reads DTGVSQNPRHKITKRGQNVTFRCDPISEHNRLYWYRQTLGQGPEFLTYFQNEAQLEKSRLLSDRFSAERPKGSFSTLEIQRTEQGDSAMYLCASSLIRDRELNSPLHFGNGTRLTVT.

The J gene is TRBJ2-6, the V gene TRBV27; D remains unclear. The CDR3 loop spans 13 amino acids. CDR1 is MNHEY and CDR2 is SMNVEV in the germline V gene (reference sequence). The V gene lost 7 bases and the J gene lost 0 bases, with 4 bases spanning the gap. This chain's CDR3 is CASTPSGANVLTF. In nucleotides, the CDR3 is TGTGCCAGCACCCCCTCTGGGGCCAACGTCCTGACTTTC. The whole variable domain, filled in from reference TRBV27 and TRBJ2-6, reads EAQVTQNPRYLITVTGKKLTVTCSQNMNHEYMSWYRQDPGLGLRQIYYSMNVEVTDKGDVPEGYKVSRKEKRNFPLILESPSPNQTSLYFCASTPSGANVLTFGAGSRLTVL.

The V and J genes are TRBV6-5 and TRBJ1-2; D not resolved. From germline, CDR1 is MNHEY and CDR2 SVGAGI. V was shortened by 2 bases and J by 4 bases, with 8 bases between the two germline ends. The CDR3 has 13 amino acids. The DNA of the CDR3 is TGTGCCAGCAGTTACGGCAGAAGCTATGGCTACACCTTC. Translating gives CASSYGRSYGYTF.

In regard to this clone: No DNA is shown, since the ends of the CDR3 on it are uncertain; the CDR3 is the one TCRdb lists. This chain links TRBV11-2 with TRBJ2-7; the DNA was not used to check the table's D call, TRBD1. A total of 12 residues make up the CDR3, ends included. Germline lookup yields CDR1 SGHAT and CDR2 FQNNGV. CDR3 sequence reads: CASSWGQGARYF.

CDR3 DNA sequence: TGTGCCAGCAGCCGCAGAGGGACCATAAACACAGATACGCAGTATTTT. Its translation is CASSRRGTINTDTQYF. This chain uses TRBV13 with TRBJ2-3; D assignment may be TRBD1 or TRBD2 (5 bases each). CDR1 and CDR2 from the germline V gene are PRHDT and FYEKMQ (reference sequence). This CDR3 has 16 residues. The V gene lost 5 bases and the J gene lost 2 bases, with 17 bases spanning the gap.

This clone appeared a few times. The V call is TRBV6-1, the J call TRBJ2-4; tentative D call: TRBD1 (5 bases). The CDR3 consists of 16 residues. Trimming shortened V by 3 bases and J by 8 bases, and 20 bases separated the two germline ends. Germline-derived CDR1 and CDR2 are MNHNS and SASEGT. CDR3 protein: CASSDDPQRGSDIQYF. CDR3 sequence (DNA): TGTGCCAGCAGTGATGATCCTCAAAGGGGTTCAGACATTCAGTACTTC.

The chain uses TRBV7-8 and TRBJ1-1; a possible D gene is TRBD1 (6 bases). Germline V lookup: CDR1 SGHVS, CDR2 FQNEAQ. CDR3 size: 13 residues. V was shortened by 3 bases and J by 3 bases, with 8 bases between the two germline ends. CDR3 protein: CASSFGTYTEAFF. The CDR3, as DNA: TGTGCCAGCAGCTTTGGGACATACACTGAAGCTTTCTTT.

The CDR3 DNA reads as TGTGCCAGCAGTGACCTATTCCCCTTCTCCTATAATTCACCCCTCCACTTT. Encoded protein: CASSDLFPFSYNSPLHF. The chain links TRBV6-4 to TRBJ1-6; unclear D gene. V dropped 2 bases and J dropped 0 bases, with 11 bases sitting between them. The CDR3 spans 17 residues. The V gene's germline CDR1 is MRHNA and CDR2 SNTAGT.

This chain uses TRBV5-1 with TRBJ2-7, with 7 positions matching TRBD1. The CDR3 runs 16 residues. V dropped 6 bases and J dropped 0; count of bases not matched to a gene: 12. Germline-derived CDR1 and CDR2 are SGHRS and YFSETQ. The CDR3 loop reads CASTLDRRAFSYEQYF. The CDR3, as DNA: TGCGCCAGCACCCTGGACAGGAGAGCCTTCTCCTACGAGCAGTACTTC.

This chain connects TRBV5-1 to TRBJ1-1, with a weak D call TRBD1 (6 bases). With 3 bases removed from V and 3 bases from J, the gap between germline ends came to 12 bases. Germline V CDR1 and CDR2: SGHRS, YFSETQ. This CDR3 has 14 amino acids. CDR3 sequence reads: CASSYTGGDTEAFF. As DNA, the CDR3 is TGCGCCAGCAGCTATACGGGGGGCGACACTGAAGCTTTCTTT.

The genes are TRBV6-5 and TRBJ2-1; 9 bases are a match to TRBD1. Germline-derived CDR1 and CDR2 are MNHEY and SVGAGI. Losses at the gene ends were 5 bases for V and 7 bases for J; bases not matched to a gene: 9. This CDR3 contains 15 residues. The DNA for the CDR3 is TGTGCCAGCAGTGCACAACAGGGGGCAGGGAATGAGCAGTTCTTC. Protein product: CASSAQQGAGNEQFF.

V gene TRBV19 combines with J gene TRBJ1-1; the D gene is possibly TRBD1 (5 bases). The V gene lost 5 bases and the J gene lost 2 bases, with 15 bases spanning the gap. The CDR3 extends over 15 amino acids. CDR1 is LNHDA and CDR2 is SQIVND in the germline V gene (reference sequence). The CDR3 region is CASSSPGRVNTEAFF. The CDR3 region has the DNA TGTGCCAGTAGTTCCCCGGGACGGGTTAACACTGAAGCTTTCTTT. Full variable domain (rest looked up from reference TRBV19 and TRBJ1-1): DGGITQSPKYLFRKEGQNVTLSCEQNLNHDAMYWYRQDPGQGLRLIYYSQIVNDFQKGDIAEGYSVSREKKESFPLTVTSAQKNPTAFYLCASSSPGRVNTEAFFGQGTRLTVV.

The chain recombines TRBV6-4 with TRBJ2-1, with 14 bases lining up with TRBD2. Germline-derived CDR1 and CDR2 are MRHNA and SNTAGT. This CDR3 has 15 amino acids. Trimming cost V 0 bases and J 8 bases; bases outside gene matches: 0. The CDR3 protein is CASSDSTSGGDEQFF. CDR3 coding DNA: TGTGCCAGCAGTGACTCGACTAGCGGGGGGGATGAGCAGTTCTTC.

The chain employs TRBV5-6 and TRBJ2-3; possible D gene TRBD1, 6 bases. Trimming left V 0 bases short and J 11 bases short, with 10 bases between. Germline CDR1 SGHDT, CDR2 YYEEEE. The CDR3 runs to 12 residues. The CDR3 bases are TGTGCCAGCAGCTTGGTAGGGGGAGAGCAGTATTTT. This encodes CASSLVGGEQYF.